The 32 T cell receptor beta chains reported below all come from one sample, sequenced in a study of T-cell memory formation after mild COVID-19. TCRdb reprocessed the 5' RACE reads with MiXCR, giving one entry per CDR3 protein. Altogether some 600,000 distinct CDR3 sequences are present, about 18% being singletons, with the ten largest covering less than 10%. Sequenced: PBMCs or a T cell subset sorted from them (not recorded which). Receptors originate from an adult woman who had mild COVID-19 (a few samples of this study predate the infection). Cell type and time point are not known.

The sample holds a few counts of this clonotype. The V gene is TRBV30, the J gene TRBJ1-6, with D hard to call. The V gene lost 2 bases and the J gene lost 4 bases, with 21 bases spanning the gap. This CDR3 spans 18 amino acids. The germline V gene has CDR1 GTSNPN and CDR2 SVGIG (reference sequence). Written as DNA, the CDR3 is TGTGCCTGGAGTTACCCCCTCATGGCGTTCGGGTATAATTCACCCCTCCACTTT. Its translation is CAWSYPLMAFGYNSPLHF.

This clonotype occurred many times. This chain joins TRBV27 and TRBJ2-1, with D perhaps matching TRBD1 (5 bases). Trimming pared 3 bases from V and 0 bases from J, leaving 15 bases between. Germline V gives CDR1 MNHEY, CDR2 SMNVEV (reference sequence). The CDR3 covers 17 residues. The CDR3 spells CASSFLRVPSSYNEQFF. The CDR3 nucleotides read TGTGCCAGCAGTTTCCTCAGGGTCCCGAGCTCCTACAATGAGCAGTTCTTC.

In its sample, this clonotype was seen a few times. The CDR3 nucleotides are TGCGCCAGCAGCTTGGAACTAGCTCTATCCTACGAGCAGTACTTC. Translation gives CASSLELALSYEQYF. The chain employs TRBV5-1 and TRBJ2-7; D may be TRBD2 (6 bases). Deletions cut 0 bases from V and 1 base from J, with 11 bases between. The CDR3 has 15 residues. Germline values: CDR1 SGHRS, CDR2 YFSETQ.

This clonotype showed up just a few times. J is TRBJ2-3 and V is TRBV27; TRBD1 or TRBD2 may be the D gene (5 bases each). The CDR3 covers 17 residues. V was pared by 4 bases and J by 0 bases, with 17 bases between. The germline V gene has CDR1 MNHEY and CDR2 SMNVEV (reference sequence). CDR3: CASSSPGVGESTDTQYF. CDR3 bases: TGTGCCAGCAGTTCCCCAGGCGTGGGGGAGAGCACAGATACGCAGTATTTT.

This clonotype has a count of ten or more. J is TRBJ1-1 and V is TRBV5-1, with TRBD1 matching over 8 bases. This CDR3 contains 16 residues. Germline CDR1 reads SGHRS; CDR2 reads YFSETQ. After removal of 0 bases from V and 5 bases from J, the junction contained 9 bases not matched to a gene. The CDR3 reads CASSLVSTGAVTEAFF. For the CDR3, the DNA is TGCGCCAGCAGCTTGGTCTCGACAGGGGCGGTTACTGAAGCTTTCTTT.

This clonotype was seen a handful of times. The chain joins TRBV5-1 to TRBJ2-3; D ambiguous. The CDR3 runs to 17 residues. CDR1 and CDR2 (germline): SGHRS, YFSETQ. Trimming took off 4 bases at V and 1 base at J, with 19 bases between the two ends. CDR3: CASSVGPSGLGTDTQYF. The CDR3 coding sequence is TGCGCCAGCAGCGTGGGTCCGTCTGGGTTGGGCACAGATACGCAGTATTTT.

This clonotype showed up just a few times. The junction differs from germline at one of its ends, possibly a read error. V gene TRBV7-9 combines with J gene TRBJ2-2; D call uncertain. Germline CDR1 is SEHNR and CDR2 is FQNEAQ (reference sequence). CDR3 length equals 15 residues. In nucleotides, the CDR3 is TGTGCCAGCAGCTTAGGTCCCAGGAACACCGGTGAGCTGTTTTTT. Translated: CASSLGPRNTGELFF.

The chain combines TRBV15 with TRBJ2-1; 7 nucleotides line up with TRBD1. V gave up 3 bases and J gave up 0 bases; unmatched junction bases: 8. This CDR3 comprises 17 residues. Germline CDR1 is LNHNV and CDR2 is YYDKDF (reference sequence). CDR3 nucleotide sequence: TGTGCCACCAGCAGGGATCTGACAGGGCTCTCCTACAATGAGCAGTTCTTC. Translation gives CATSRDLTGLSYNEQFF.

Comments on this clonotype: At one end, the junction sequence differs from germline, possibly due to a read error. The chain is built from TRBV27 and TRBJ1-2, with D possibly matching TRBD1 (5 bases). The germline V gene encodes CDR1 MNHEY and CDR2 SMNVEV (reference sequence). CDR3 length: 13 residues. The CDR3 loop reads CASGFPRAYGYTF. CDR3 in DNA: TGTGCCAGCGGTTTCCCCAGGGCCTATGGCTACACCTTC.

This chain connects TRBV27 to TRBJ2-3; possibly TRBD1 for D (6 bases). The CDR3 length is 15 residues. Germline CDR1 MNHEY, CDR2 SMNVEV (reference sequence). With 7 bases removed from V and 0 bases from J, the gap between germline ends came to 14 bases. CDR3 loop: CASTPGDRSTDTQYF. The CDR3 nucleotides are TGTGCCAGCACCCCAGGGGACCGCAGCACAGATACGCAGTATTTT.

In this sample, this clonotype turned up many times. The V and J genes are TRBV19 and TRBJ2-7, with 10 bases fitting TRBD2. J gave up 2 bases and V 5 bases, and 6 bases lay outside the gene matches. Germline V CDR1 and CDR2: LNHDA, SQIVND (reference sequence). This CDR3 region has 15 residues. The CDR3 region is CASSYKAGGPYEQYF. The CDR3 bases are TGTGCCAGTAGTTATAAAGCGGGAGGGCCCTACGAGCAGTACTTC.

The rearrangement links TRBV20-1 to TRBJ1-1, with unresolved D. The CDR3 is made up of 11 amino acids. The germline V gene encodes CDR1 DFQATT and CDR2 SNEGSKA (reference sequence). With 4 bases removed from V and 8 bases from J, the gap between germline ends came to 11 bases. The CDR3 DNA reads as TGCAGTGCTATCCCGAGCCTGGAAGCTTTCTTT. It specifies CSAIPSLEAFF.

This clonotype was seen a handful of times. Its ends do not fully match the called genes, so a read error is possible. The CDR3 sequence: CASSYSGQTAF. CDR3 sequence (DNA): TGTGCCAGCAGTTACTCGGGACAGACGGCCTTC. This chain joins TRBV6-6 and TRBJ1-2, with 7 bases fitting TRBD1. This CDR3 has 11 residues. Germline CDR1 and CDR2: MNHNY and SVGAGI (reference sequence).

This clonotype was counted a few times. V gene TRBV2 combines with J gene TRBJ2-1; TRBD2 matches at 12 bases. V lost 2 bases, J lost 7 bases, and 3 bases stayed unmatched. CDR3 length equals 15 residues. CDR1 SNHLY and CDR2 FYNNEI come from the germline V gene. CDR3 in DNA: TGTGCCAGCAGTGAATCCGGGACTAGCGGGAATGAGCAGTTCTTC. Its translation is CASSESGTSGNEQFF.

V is TRBV5-8 and J is TRBJ2-1; D is uncertain. The CDR3 covers 16 residues. Trimming stripped 4 bases from V and 3 bases from J, with 17 bases between. From germline, CDR1 is SGHTS and CDR2 YDEGEE. The CDR3 DNA reads TGTGCCAGCAGCCCCCGATCAGGACGTGGCTACAATGAGCAGTTCTTC. Its translation: CASSPRSGRGYNEQFF.

This chain uses TRBV5-1 with TRBJ1-1, with no clear D. The CDR3 consists of 14 residues. V lost 6 bases, J lost 1 base, and 13 bases lay in between. CDR1 and CDR2 (germline): SGHRS, YFSETQ. CDR3 in DNA: TGCGCCAGCACTAGAGGCAGGACGAACACTGAAGCTTTCTTT. Protein product: CASTRGRTNTEAFF.

This chain connects TRBV7-8 to TRBJ2-1; D perhaps matches TRBD2 (5 bases). The CDR3 runs to 16 residues. CDR1 and CDR2 from the germline V gene are SGHVS and FQNEAQ. V dropped 3 bases and J dropped 4 bases, with 16 bases sitting between them. Here the CDR3 reads CASSFIEGVGYNEQFF. The CDR3, as DNA: TGTGCCAGCAGCTTTATTGAGGGAGTGGGGTACAATGAGCAGTTCTTC.

J is TRBJ2-3 and V is TRBV5-4, with D perhaps matching TRBD1 (5 bases). Per the germline V gene, CDR1 is SGHNT and CDR2 is YYREEE (reference sequence). Trimming took off 1 base at V and 9 bases at J, with 21 bases between the two ends. There are 16 residues in the CDR3. CDR3 nucleotide sequence: TGTGCCAGCAGCTTGAGGCAGGCGAGAGGACACGACACGCAGTATTTT. It is translated as CASSLRQARGHDTQYF. Looking up the rest from reference TRBV5-4 and TRBJ2-3 gives the full variable domain: ETGVTQSPTHLIKTRGQQVTLRCSSQSGHNTVSWYQQALGQGPQFIFQYYREEENGRGNFPPRFSGLQFPNYSSELNVNALELDDSALYLCASSLRQARGHDTQYFGPGTRLTVL.

This clonotype was counted between two and nine times. This chain joins TRBV5-1 and TRBJ1-2, with no clear D. Trimming left V 0 bases short and J 5 bases short, with 11 bases between. The CDR3 spans 14 residues. Germline assignment: CDR1 SGHRS and CDR2 YFSETQ. CDR3 protein: CASSLGSSGYGYTF. DNA for the CDR3: TGCGCCAGCAGCTTGGGGTCCTCTGGGTATGGCTACACCTTC.

This clonotype was observed a handful of times. This rearrangement joins TRBV7-9 to TRBJ2-1, with 7 nucleotides matching TRBD1. The CDR3 spans 15 residues. From germline, CDR1 is SEHNR and CDR2 FQNEAQ (reference sequence). J was trimmed by 3 bases and V by 5 bases; bases with no gene match: 7. Written as DNA, the CDR3 is TGTGCCAGCAGCGCTCTGGGACAGTACTACAATGAGCAGTTCTTC. Encoded protein: CASSALGQYYNEQFF.

V and J are TRBV24-1 and TRBJ2-3; D is undetermined. Germline V gene lookup returns CDR1 KGHDR and CDR2 SFDVKD. Between the trimmed V and J ends, which lost 3 bases and 1 base, there was a span of 1 base. CDR3 size: 12 residues. CDR3 sequence (DNA): TGTGCCACCAGTGATGGCACAGATACGCAGTATTTT. It is translated as CATSDGTDTQYF.

The rearrangement links TRBV7-6 to TRBJ2-7; 7 bases are a match to TRBD1. Trimming removed 2 bases from V and 7 bases from J; junction bases left unmatched: 14. Germline V lookup: CDR1 SGHVS, CDR2 FNYEAQ. CDR3 length: 16 residues. This CDR3 is CASSLMRSTGLGEQYF. The CDR3 DNA is TGTGCCAGCAGCTTAATGCGCTCGACAGGGCTGGGGGAGCAGTACTTC.

This clonotype was observed a few times. V usage is TRBV6-2 or TRBV6-3 and J usage is TRBJ1-1; D gene unclear. Germline-derived CDR1 and CDR2 are MNHEY and SVGEGT. This CDR3 has 14 residues. Trimming left V 4 bases short and J 2 bases short, with 11 bases between. CDR3 in DNA: TGTGCCAGCAGTTCCAACAGACCTAACACTGAAGCTTTCTTT. This translates into CASSSNRPNTEAFF.

A note on this clonotype: An end of the junction differs from the germline gene, which may be a read error. CDR3 protein: CASCPRASNNEQFF. CDR3 nucleotides: TGTGCCAGCTGCCCCAGGGCCTCCAACAATGAGCAGTTCTTC. The chain couples TRBV2 to TRBJ2-1; possibly TRBD1 for D (5 bases). The germline V gene has CDR1 SNHLY and CDR2 FYNNEI. The CDR3 consists of 14 residues.

V is TRBV4-1 and J is TRBJ2-2; D perhaps matches TRBD1 (6 bases). With 0 bases removed from V and 8 bases from J, the gap between germline ends came to 10 bases. This CDR3 is 14 amino acids long. Germline CDR1 is MGHRA and CDR2 is YSYEKL. In DNA, the CDR3 is TGCGCCAGCAGCCAAGATCACGGGACAGGGGAGCTGTTTTTT. Amino acid sequence: CASSQDHGTGELFF.

This clonotype appeared a few times. The V call is TRBV7-8, the J call TRBJ1-1; a weak D match, TRBD1 (5 bases). V lost 2 bases to trimming and J lost 4 bases, with 11 bases between them. Germline V CDR1 and CDR2: SGHVS, FQNEAQ. CDR3 size: 14 residues. CDR3 coding DNA: TGTGCCAGCAGCTTACGACGGGACCGCACTGAAGCTTTCTTT. Protein sequence: CASSLRRDRTEAFF.

J is TRBJ1-1 and V is TRBV6-6; D unresolved. The CDR3 covers 13 residues. Trimming shortened V by 7 bases and J by 2 bases, and 11 bases separated the two germline ends. Germline V gene sequence: CDR1 MNHNY, CDR2 SVGAGI (reference sequence). CDR3 nucleotides: TGTGCCAGCAAAGGGAGCGAAAACACTGAAGCTTTCTTT. Its translation: CASKGSENTEAFF.

The genes are TRBV6-5 and TRBJ2-1; 11 nucleotides align to TRBD2. V was pared by 0 bases and J by 1 base, with 11 bases of the junction left unmatched. The CDR3 has 20 amino acids. The germline V gene has CDR1 MNHEY and CDR2 SVGAGI. Written as DNA, the CDR3 is TGTGCCAGCAGTTACTCGCCAGGACTAGCGGGCACCCTTTCCTACAATGAGCAGTTCTTC. It specifies CASSYSPGLAGTLSYNEQFF.

CDR3 DNA sequence: TGTGCCAGCAGTTACGCTCGCGTCTCTCGGGACGGGGGCAATGAGCAGTTCTTC. It encodes CASSYARVSRDGGNEQFF. This chain joins TRBV6-2 or TRBV6-3 and TRBJ2-1; TRBD2 is a possible D gene (6 bases). Germline CDR1 and CDR2: MNHEY and SVGEGT. This CDR3 region has 18 residues. Deletions cut 2 bases from V and 6 bases from J, with 23 bases between.

The V and J genes are TRBV9 and TRBJ1-2; the D gene is possibly TRBD1 (6 bases). Germline loops: CDR1 SGDLS, CDR2 YYNGEE. The CDR3 runs 15 residues. Deletions cut 4 bases from V and 6 bases from J, with 19 bases between. The CDR3 nucleotides are TGTGCCAGCAGCCCAAGCGGCGGGGGGCTTGATGGCTACACCTTC. Translation gives CASSPSGGGLDGYTF.

This clonotype came up a few times. V and J are TRBV29-1 and TRBJ2-5; 7 nucleotides align to TRBD2. V shed 4 bases, J shed 9 bases, and the junction held 23 bases outside the gene matches. This CDR3 contains 17 residues. In germline, CDR1 is SQVTM, CDR2 ANQGSEA. The CDR3 sequence is CSVGVASGTTWGGAQYF. In nucleotides, the CDR3 is TGCAGCGTTGGCGTGGCATCCGGGACCACCTGGGGAGGGGCCCAGTACTTC.

The rearrangement uses TRBV18 and TRBJ1-1; tentatively, D is TRBD1 (5 bases). V gave up 6 bases and J gave up 5 bases, with 13 bases separating them. Germline V CDR1 and CDR2: KGHSH, LQKENI. CDR3 length equals 13 residues. CDR3 DNA sequence: TGTGCCAGCTCGGCCGGGACCGAAACTGAAGCTTTCTTT. Translating it yields CASSAGTETEAFF.